The present TCR beta chain was sequenced within a study of blood T cell repertoires in COVID-19. Authors' methods: From reference gene primer amplification, estimates of nucleated cell counts were derived. Clones were sequenced by immunoSEQ multiplex PCR, and TCRdb holds only the in-frame ones, with some missing. The DNA was the basis for D and trimming; V, J and clone size are from that table. The sample consists of around 46,000 clones, roughly 86% of them appearing once. Germline V lookup: CDR1 LNHNV, CDR2 YYDKDF (reference sequence). CDR3 length equals 15 residues. The V and J ends lost 2 bases and 3 bases respectively, with 13 bases between them.

The sample comprised PBMCs or T cells enriched from blood (not recorded which). V usage is TRBV15 and J usage is TRBJ1-2, with D uncertain. This sequence originates from a woman aged 45 to 65 who had recovered from COVID-19. CDR3: CATSRNSGIHYGYTF. In DNA, the CDR3 is TGTGCCACCAGCAGAAATTCCGGGATCCACTATGGCTACACCTTC. The full variable domain, rest sourced from reference TRBV15 and TRBJ1-2, is DAMVIQNPRYQVTQFGKPVTLSCSQTLNHNVMYWYQQKSSQAPKLLFHYYDKDFNNEADTPDNFQSRRPNTSFCFLDIRSPGLGDTAMYLCATSRNSGIHYGYTFGSGTRLTVV.